The 4 T cell receptor beta chains presented below share a single source sample, sequenced in a study of T cell responses to AZD1222 COVID-19 vaccine. Using immunoSEQ multiplex PCR, the repertoire was profiled, and TCRdb retains in-frame clones only, with some absent. The sample includes about 140,000 clones, approximately 90% of them seen just once. The material was peripheral blood, obtained 28 days after the second AZD1222 dose. The receptor set was obtained from an adult who received the AZD1222 COVID-19 vaccine.

Points on this clone: The identical CDR3 is also encoded by other nucleotide sequences in the sample. The chain joins TRBV18 to TRBJ1-5; D is perhaps TRBD1 (5 bases). The V end lost 3 bases, the J end lost 5 bases, and 8 bases lay between the germline ends. The CDR3 sequence is 13 residues long. Germline lookup yields CDR1 KGHSH and CDR2 LQKENI. CDR3 in amino acids: CASSPTGDQPQHF. CDR3 bases: TGTGCCAGCTCACCGACGGGGGATCAGCCCCAGCATTTT.

This chain connects TRBV9 to TRBJ1-1; 10 positions match TRBD1. The CDR3 spans 17 residues. Germline CDR1 is SGDLS and CDR2 is YYNGEE. V lost 4 bases, J lost 4 bases, and 13 bases stayed unmatched. The CDR3 loop is CASSPGTGDPRITEAFF. Here the CDR3 DNA reads TGTGCCAGCAGCCCCGGGACAGGGGACCCTCGGATCACTGAAGCTTTCTTT.

CDR3 sequence reads: CASSPRTASDYGYTF. CDR3 nucleotides: TGTGCCAGCAGCCCGAGGACAGCTTCCGACTATGGCTACACCTTC. The rearrangement links TRBV7-2 to TRBJ1-2; the D gene is possibly TRBD1 (6 bases). The CDR3 runs 15 residues. V was cut by 5 bases and J by 3 bases, with 16 bases left in between. The germline gives CDR1 SGHTA, CDR2 FQGNSA.

This clone was seen once. This chain joins TRBV4-3 and TRBJ2-1; TRBD1 matches at 7 bases. The germline CDR1 and CDR2 sequences are LGHNA and YSLEER. With V trimmed by 4 bases and J by 10 bases, 10 bases remained unmatched. The CDR3 sequence is 14 residues long. In nucleotides, the CDR3 is TGCGCCAGCAGCCCCGACAGGGACGGATGGGAGCAGTTCTTC. As protein: CASSPDRDGWEQFF.